This TCR beta chain was observed in a study of blood T cell repertoires in COVID-19. At the level of the study: COVID-19 samples from acute and convalescent phases originated in the United States, Italy and Spain. In each case, the material was cDNA or gDNA derived from T cells, B-cell-depleted T cells, or PBMCs.

How the authors handled the data: Estimated nucleated cell counts came from reference gene primer amplification. TCRdb's copy holds only in-frame clones and misses some; the assay was immunoSEQ multiplex PCR. The D gene and trimming were derived from the DNA, and the V and J assignments and clone size from that table. The repertoire includes tens of thousands of clones, 75% to 90% of them detected once, and over 15% sits in the top ten. Trimming cost V 4 bases and J 7 bases, with 10 bases left between them. This CDR3 comprises 12 residues. CDR1 and CDR2 (germline): LGHNA, YSLEER. The V gene is TRBV4-3, the J gene TRBJ1-2, with D possibly TRBD1 on 5 matching bases. The sequencing input was peripheral blood. The TCR sequence derives from a human donor in a cohort sampled during active COVID-19. CDR3: CASSPGVGGYTF. As DNA, the CDR3 is TGCGCCAGCAGCCCGGGGGTGGGTGGCTACACCTTC.